The sequence of this TCR beta chain was determined in a study of radiotherapy plus CTLA-4 blockade in lung cancer. Regarding the study as a whole: Once radiotherapy plus ipilimumab had been given, TCR clones derived from tumor expanded in blood.

The protocol was immunoSEQ multiplex PCR, while the TCRdb copy is restricted to in-frame clones and leaves out a portion. The sample has 45,000 or so clones, less than 85% seen once. As to this clone: Antigen unknown.

The CDR3 spans 14 residues. Germline CDR1 reads MNHEY; CDR2 reads SVGAGI. After removal of 7 bases from V and 5 bases from J, the junction contained 9 bases not matched to a gene. The V call is TRBV6-5, the J call TRBJ2-3; TRBD2 matches at 7 bases. This specimen was peripheral blood, taken from a patient treated with radiotherapy plus ipilimumab. This receptor was obtained from a human donor with non-small cell lung cancer who had stable disease on radiotherapy plus ipilimumab. In DNA, the CDR3 is TGTGCCAGCACCAGCGGGACTGTCTTAGATACGCAGTATTTT. Translated: CASTSGTVLDTQYF.